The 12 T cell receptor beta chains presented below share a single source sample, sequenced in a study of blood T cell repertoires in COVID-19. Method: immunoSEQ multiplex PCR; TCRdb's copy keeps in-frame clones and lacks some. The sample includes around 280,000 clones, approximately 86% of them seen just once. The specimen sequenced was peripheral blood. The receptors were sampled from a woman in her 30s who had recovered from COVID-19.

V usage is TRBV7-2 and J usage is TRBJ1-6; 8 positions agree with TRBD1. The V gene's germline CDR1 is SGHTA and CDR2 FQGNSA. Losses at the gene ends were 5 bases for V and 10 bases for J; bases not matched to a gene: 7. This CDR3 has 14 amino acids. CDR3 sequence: CASSATGGESPLHF. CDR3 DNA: TGTGCCAGCAGCGCCACAGGGGGAGAGTCACCCCTCCACTTT.

CDR3: CASSPHRTGLNTEAFF. The CDR3 nucleotides read TGTGCCAGCAGCCCACATCGAACAGGGCTGAACACTGAAGCTTTCTTT. The V call is TRBV7-8, the J call TRBJ1-1; maybe TRBD1 (6 bases). The length of the CDR3 is 16 residues. Per germline, CDR1 SGHVS and CDR2 FQNEAQ. Trimming took off 5 bases at V and 0 bases at J, with 16 bases between the two ends.

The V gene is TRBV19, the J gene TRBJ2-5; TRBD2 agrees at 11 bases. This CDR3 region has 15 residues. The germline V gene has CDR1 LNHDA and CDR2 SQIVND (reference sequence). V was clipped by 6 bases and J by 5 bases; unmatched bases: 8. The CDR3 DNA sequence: TGTGCCAGTAGCCTACTAGCGGGAGCGTGGGAGACCCAGTACTTC. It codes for CASSLLAGAWETQYF.

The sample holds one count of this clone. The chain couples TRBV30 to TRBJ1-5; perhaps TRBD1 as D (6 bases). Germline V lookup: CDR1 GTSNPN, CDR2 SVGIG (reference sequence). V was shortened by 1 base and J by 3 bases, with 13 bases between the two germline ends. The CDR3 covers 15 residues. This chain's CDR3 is CAWSADRRVNQPQHF. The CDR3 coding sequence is TGTGCCTGGAGTGCTGACAGGAGAGTCAATCAGCCCCAGCATTTT.

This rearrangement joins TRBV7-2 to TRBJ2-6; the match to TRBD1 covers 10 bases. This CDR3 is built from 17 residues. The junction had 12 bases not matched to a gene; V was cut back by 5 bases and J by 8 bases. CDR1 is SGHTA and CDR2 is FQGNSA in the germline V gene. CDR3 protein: CASSRVLTGGRPNVLTF. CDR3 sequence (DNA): TGTGCCAGCAGCCGCGTGTTGACAGGGGGCCGGCCCAACGTCCTGACTTTC.

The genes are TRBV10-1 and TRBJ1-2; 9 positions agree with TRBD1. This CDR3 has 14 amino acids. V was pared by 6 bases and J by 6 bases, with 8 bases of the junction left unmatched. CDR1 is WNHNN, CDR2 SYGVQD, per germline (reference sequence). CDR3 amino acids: CASSGGGQGHGYTF. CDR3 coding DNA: TGCGCCAGCAGCGGAGGGGGACAGGGTCATGGCTACACCTTC.

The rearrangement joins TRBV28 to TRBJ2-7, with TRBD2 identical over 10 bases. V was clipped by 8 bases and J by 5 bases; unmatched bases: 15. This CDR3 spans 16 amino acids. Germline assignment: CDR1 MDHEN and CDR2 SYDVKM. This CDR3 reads CASRRTPSGRKDEQYF. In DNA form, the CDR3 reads TGTGCCAGCCGCCGTACCCCTAGCGGGAGAAAAGACGAGCAGTACTTC.

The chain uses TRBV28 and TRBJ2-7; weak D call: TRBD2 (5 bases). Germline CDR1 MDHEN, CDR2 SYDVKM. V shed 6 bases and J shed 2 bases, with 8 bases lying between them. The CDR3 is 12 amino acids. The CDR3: CASRTGTYEQYF. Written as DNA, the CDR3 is TGTGCCAGCAGAACGGGAACCTACGAGCAGTACTTC.

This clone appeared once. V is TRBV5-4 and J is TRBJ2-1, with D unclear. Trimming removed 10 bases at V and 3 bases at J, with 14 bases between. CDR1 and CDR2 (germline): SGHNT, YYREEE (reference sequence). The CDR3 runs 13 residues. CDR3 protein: CAGRRNSYNEQFF. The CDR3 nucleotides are TGTGCCGGAAGAAGGAACAGCTACAATGAGCAGTTCTTC.

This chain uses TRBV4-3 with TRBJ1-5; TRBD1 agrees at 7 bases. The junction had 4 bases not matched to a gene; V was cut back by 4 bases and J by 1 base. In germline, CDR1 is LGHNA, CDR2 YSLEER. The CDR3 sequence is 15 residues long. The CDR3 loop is CASSRVTGSNQPQHF. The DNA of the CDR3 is TGCGCCAGCAGCCGGGTGACAGGGAGCAATCAGCCCCAGCATTTT.

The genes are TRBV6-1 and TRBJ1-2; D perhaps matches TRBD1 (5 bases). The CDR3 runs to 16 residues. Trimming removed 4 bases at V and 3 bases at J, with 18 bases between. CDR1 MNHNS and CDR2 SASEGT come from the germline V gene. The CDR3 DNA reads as TGTGCCAGCAGTGCCGGGCAGGGCCTTGCGTACTATGGCTACACCTTC. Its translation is CASSAGQGLAYYGYTF.

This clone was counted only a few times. CDR3 coding DNA: TGCGCCAGCAGCTCTTCCGGGACAGGGGGTGGTTATGGCTACACCTTC. Encoded protein: CASSSSGTGGGYGYTF. This sequence joins TRBV5-1 and TRBJ1-2; 11 bases are a match to TRBD1. Per the germline V gene, CDR1 is SGHRS and CDR2 is YFSETQ. The CDR3 runs to 16 residues. J was trimmed by 5 bases and V by 3 bases; bases with no gene match: 9.